A single sample is the source of the 3 T cell receptor beta chains below, sequenced in a study of shared clonotypes between healthy human individuals (dated by TCRdb to 2020 to 2022). Libraries were constructed by the immunoSEQ multiplex PCR assay. TCRdb limited this immuneACCESS table to in-frame rearrangements with V and J called. A share of clones is missing; checked studies link under half to unresolved V genes, and the rest is unexplained. Counted in this sample were 450,000 to 500,000 clones; approximately 84% of them appeared once. The ten largest clones add up to roughly 13% of the sample. The specimen sequenced was PBMCs. These receptors originate from a woman aged 40 to 50 in good health. Some clones in this sample may be carry-over from other donors' samples.

The CDR3 protein is CASSAGQGKVQPQHF. The CDR3 bases are TGTGCCAGCAGCGCCGGACAGGGGAAGGTTCAGCCCCAGCATTTT. V gene TRBV5-8 combines with J gene TRBJ1-5; TRBD1 aligns across 9 bases. CDR1 SGHTS and CDR2 YDEGEE come from the germline V gene. The CDR3 sequence is 15 residues long. With 4 bases clipped from V and 6 bases from J, the junction kept 8 bases outside the gene matches.

The sample holds many counts of this clone. This sample also contains other DNA sequences that code for the same CDR3. V is TRBV29-1 and J is TRBJ1-1; weak D call: TRBD1 (5 bases). This CDR3 has 14 amino acids. V was pared by 3 bases and J by 1 base, with 12 bases between. CDR1 is SQVTM, CDR2 ANQGSEA, per germline. CDR3: CSVERGSSNTEAFF. The CDR3 region has the DNA TGCAGCGTTGAGAGGGGCAGCTCGAACACTGAAGCTTTCTTT.

The rearrangement uses TRBV5-1 and TRBJ2-1, with 7 bases lining up with TRBD2. The ends lost 2 bases at V and 3 bases at J; junction bases unmatched: 8. The germline V gene has CDR1 SGHRS and CDR2 YFSETQ. The CDR3 is 16 amino acids. As DNA, the CDR3 is TGCGCCAGCAGCTTATTAGAAGCGGGAAGCTACAATGAGCAGTTCTTC. It codes for CASSLLEAGSYNEQFF.